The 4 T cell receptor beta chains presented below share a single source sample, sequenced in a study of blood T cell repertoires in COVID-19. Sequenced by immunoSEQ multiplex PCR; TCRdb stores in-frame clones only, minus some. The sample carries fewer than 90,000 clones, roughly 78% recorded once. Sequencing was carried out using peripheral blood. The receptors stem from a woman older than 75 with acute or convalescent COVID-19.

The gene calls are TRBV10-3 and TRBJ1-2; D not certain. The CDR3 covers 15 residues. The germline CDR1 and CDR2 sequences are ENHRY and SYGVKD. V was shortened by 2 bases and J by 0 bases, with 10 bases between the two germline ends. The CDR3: CAISEPFLANYGYTF. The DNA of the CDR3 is TGTGCCATCAGTGAGCCCTTTCTAGCTAACTATGGCTACACCTTC.

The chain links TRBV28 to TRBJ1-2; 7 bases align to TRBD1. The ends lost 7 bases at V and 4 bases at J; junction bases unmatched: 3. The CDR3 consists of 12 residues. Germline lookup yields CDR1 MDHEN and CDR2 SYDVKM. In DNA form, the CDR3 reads TGTGCCAGCACAACAGGGGCCTATGGCTACACCTTC. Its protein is CASTTGAYGYTF.

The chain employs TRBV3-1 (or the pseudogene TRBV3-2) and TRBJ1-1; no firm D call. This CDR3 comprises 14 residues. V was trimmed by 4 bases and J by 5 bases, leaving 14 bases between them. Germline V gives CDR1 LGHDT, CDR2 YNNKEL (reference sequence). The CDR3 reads CASSRRELGTEAFF. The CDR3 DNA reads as TGTGCCAGCAGCCGTCGGGAGTTAGGTACTGAAGCTTTCTTT.

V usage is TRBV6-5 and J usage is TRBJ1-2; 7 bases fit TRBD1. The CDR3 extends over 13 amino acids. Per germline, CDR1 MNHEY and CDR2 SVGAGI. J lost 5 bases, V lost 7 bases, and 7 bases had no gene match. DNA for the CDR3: TGTGCCAGCACCAGACAGGGTCGGTATGGCTACACCTTC. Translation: CASTRQGRYGYTF.